This T cell receptor beta chain was identified in a study of response to subunit inactivated influenza vaccine. This clonotype was picked up a small number of times. Its target is not known. TCRdb reprocessed the RT-PCR reads with MiXCR, giving one entry per CDR3 protein. The data show approximately 520,000 distinct CDR3 sequences, with more than 15% seen just once and less than 4% held by the top ten. General study points: Researchers suggested that each seasonal influenza vaccination recruits few new T cells.

The receptor was isolated from a man aged 50-75 years who received an inactivated influenza vaccine. The input for sequencing was CD4+ T cells sorted from PBMCs, taken around 2 years after vaccination.

The CDR3 DNA follows: TGCGCCAGCACTCGAAGCTCTGGAGGGGAGACCCAGTACTTC. Translation: CASTRSSGGETQYF. This chain uses TRBV5-1 with TRBJ2-5; maybe TRBD2 (6 bases). Trimming stripped 6 bases from V and 5 bases from J, with 17 bases between. The CDR3 is 14 residues long. Germline CDR1 and CDR2: SGHRS and YFSETQ.